The T cell receptor beta chain described here comes from a study of T cell responses to AZD1222 COVID-19 vaccine listed by TCRdb under 2021. Describing the broader study: Because spike-specific TCR depth and breadth did not differ between the two schedules, AZD1222 recipients who got a second dose at roughly 4 weeks were pooled with those who got a second dose at roughly 12 weeks. Trial participants were enrolled by age into subgroups of 18-55, 56-69 and 70-plus years, and around 150, 28 and 57 TCR-sequenced participants, respectively, were included in these subgroups. TCR sequencing covered 230 to 250 trial participants: 200 to 220 given two doses of AZD1222 and around 25 given two doses of MenACWY control vaccine.

Interpreted using the paper, the time point label stands for: baseline before first vaccination. The vaccinee samples were drawn from two UK trials, COV001 and COV002, one of which was a single-blind randomized controlled phase 2/3 trial testing AZD1222 (ChAdOx1 nCoV-19) in healthy adults. For TCRbeta chain sequencing, PBMC samples were collected from trial participants at day 0 and at day 28 after the second dose. Of note for this clone: Its antigen remains unidentified. One base away there is no much larger clone; base qualities are not given.

General conclusions and limits of the study: Nearly half of unique spike-specific TCRs reportedly recognized epitopes outside regions mutated in the B.1.351 and B.1.1.7 variants. Spike-specific TCR breadth and depth rose significantly after two AZD1222 doses compared with day 0 and with MenACWY recipients. The 56-69-year group was small, and its depth increase did not reach significance, likely because of low power. Participants were mostly white British, with more females than males. The authors suggested clonal diversity may have been underestimated. Only five to seven AZD1222 recipients were SARS-CoV-2 seropositive at baseline, limiting conclusions about previously exposed vaccinees. The vaccine-associated CD4 TCRs covered the entire spike protein, and the dominant responses fell in regions 160-218 and 743-854. No day 14 peak-response samples were available, so repertoires were characterized only after the peak T cell response.

Counted from cysteine to phenylalanine, this CDR3 has 20 amino acids. This entry keeps only the CDR3 DNA: 60 bases, framed from base 1. Compared with germline, V lacks 5 bases and J lacks 3 bases; bases without a gene match: 20. The CDR3 regions of human TCRbeta chains were analyzed by immunosequencing. As for the original processing: Repertoire TCRs were matched against a reference library of SARS-CoV-2-specific TCRs generated with the MIRA antigen-specificity platform. Breadth was defined as the fraction of unique TCRs that were SARS-CoV-2-associated. Depth was defined as the fraction of total T cells that were SARS-CoV-2-associated. Using the MIRA data, every spike-specific TCR was mapped to the spike region that the TCR reacted to and assigned to either a CD4 or a CD8 class. Log10-transformed breadth and depth values were compared by one-way ANOVA with Sidak's multiple comparisons tests. In TCRdb, the immuneACCESS table is reduced to in-frame sequences with V and J assigned. These tables do not hold every clone; where another copy was compared, an unresolved V gene accounts for under half, and the others remain unexplained. V and J calls and clone size are as listed in that table; D and trimming were resolved from the DNA. The sample yields around 140,000 clones; 93% were counted once. Of the sample, 5% to 5.5% is held by the ten largest clones.

The source material was peripheral blood, sampled on day 0 of AZD1222 vaccination. The receptor chain draws on TRBV5-3 and TRBJ2-7, and 13 junctional nucleotides match TRBD2. TRBV5-3 qualifies as an ORF whose function is uncertain. The source is an adult in good health. The CDR3 here reads CARRVGQPDRTSGRNYEQYF. Here is the DNA: TGTGCCAGAAGGGTGGGTCAACCAGATCGGACTAGCGGGAGAAACTACGAGCAGTACTTC.